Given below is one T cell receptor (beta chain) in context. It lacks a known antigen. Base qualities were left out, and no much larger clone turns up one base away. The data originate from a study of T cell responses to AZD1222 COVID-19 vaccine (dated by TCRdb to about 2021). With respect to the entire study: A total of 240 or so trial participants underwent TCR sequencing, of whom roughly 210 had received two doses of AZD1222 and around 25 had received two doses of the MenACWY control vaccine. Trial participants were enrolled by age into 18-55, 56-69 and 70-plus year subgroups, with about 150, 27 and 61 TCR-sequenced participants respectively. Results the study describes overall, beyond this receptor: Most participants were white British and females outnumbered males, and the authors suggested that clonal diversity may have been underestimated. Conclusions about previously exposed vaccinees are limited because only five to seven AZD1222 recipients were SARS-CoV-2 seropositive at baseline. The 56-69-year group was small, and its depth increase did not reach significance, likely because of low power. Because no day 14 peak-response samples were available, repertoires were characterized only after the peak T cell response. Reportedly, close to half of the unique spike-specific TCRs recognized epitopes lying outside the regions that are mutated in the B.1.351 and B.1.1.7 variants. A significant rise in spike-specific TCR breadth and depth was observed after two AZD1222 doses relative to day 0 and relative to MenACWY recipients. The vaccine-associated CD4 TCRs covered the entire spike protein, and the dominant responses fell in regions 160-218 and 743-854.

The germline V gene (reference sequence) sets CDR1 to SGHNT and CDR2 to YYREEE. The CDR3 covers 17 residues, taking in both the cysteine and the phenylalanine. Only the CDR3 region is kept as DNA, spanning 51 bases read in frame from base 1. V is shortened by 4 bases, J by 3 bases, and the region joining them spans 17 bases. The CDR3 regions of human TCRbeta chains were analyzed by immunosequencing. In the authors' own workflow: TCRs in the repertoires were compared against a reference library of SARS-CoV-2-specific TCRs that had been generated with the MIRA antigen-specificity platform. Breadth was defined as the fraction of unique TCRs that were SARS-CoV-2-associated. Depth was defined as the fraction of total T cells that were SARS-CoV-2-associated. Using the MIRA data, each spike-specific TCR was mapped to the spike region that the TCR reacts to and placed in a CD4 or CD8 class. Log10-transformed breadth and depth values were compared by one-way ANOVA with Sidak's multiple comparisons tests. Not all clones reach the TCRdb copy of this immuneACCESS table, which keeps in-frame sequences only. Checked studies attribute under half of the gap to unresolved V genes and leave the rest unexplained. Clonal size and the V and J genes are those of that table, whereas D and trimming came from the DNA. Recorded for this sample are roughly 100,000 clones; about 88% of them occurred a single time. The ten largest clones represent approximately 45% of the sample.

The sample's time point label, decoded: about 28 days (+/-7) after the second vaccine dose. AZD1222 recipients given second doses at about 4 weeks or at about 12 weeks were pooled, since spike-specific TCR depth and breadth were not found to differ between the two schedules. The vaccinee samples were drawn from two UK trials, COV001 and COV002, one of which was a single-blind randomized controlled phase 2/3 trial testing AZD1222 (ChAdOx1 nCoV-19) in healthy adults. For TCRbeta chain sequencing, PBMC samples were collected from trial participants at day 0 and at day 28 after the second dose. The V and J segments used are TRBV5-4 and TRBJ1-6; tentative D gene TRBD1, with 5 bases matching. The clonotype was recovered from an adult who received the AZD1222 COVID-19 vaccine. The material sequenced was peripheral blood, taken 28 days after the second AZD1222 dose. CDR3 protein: CASSTFFGGDYNSPLHF. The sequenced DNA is TGTGCCAGCAGCACCTTTTTTGGAGGGGACTATAATTCACCCCTCCACTTT.